The next 31 T cell receptor beta chains were all read from a single sample in a study of T cell changes during pregnancy in multiple sclerosis. Produced via immunoSEQ multiplex PCR; TCRdb's table is partial and in-frame only. This sample carries some 73,000 clones, 85% to 95% of them seen once, and the ten largest clones take roughly 2.8%. The sequences come from peripheral blood, collected in the third trimester of pregnancy. These TCRs come from a female donor in good health, enrolled as a control in a pregnancy study.

The chain has TRBV25-1 and TRBJ1-4; no clear D. The CDR3 has 13 amino acids. From germline, CDR1 is MGHDK and CDR2 SYGVNS. The V and J ends lost 7 bases and 4 bases respectively, with 10 bases between them. The CDR3 sequence is CASTAPLNEKLFF. The CDR3 region has the DNA TGTGCCAGCACCGCGCCGCTTAATGAAAAACTGTTTTTT.

The rearrangement uses TRBV6-1 and TRBJ1-3; maybe TRBD1 (6 bases). V lost 7 bases, J lost 0 bases, and 13 bases lay in between. CDR1 is MNHNS, CDR2 SASEGT, per germline. This CDR3 spans 15 amino acids. CDR3 sequence: CASTAGGSSGNTIYF. DNA for the CDR3: TGTGCCAGCACCGCGGGGGGCAGCTCTGGAAACACCATATATTTT.

The chain employs TRBV9 and TRBJ2-1, with 14 bases fitting TRBD2. From germline, CDR1 is SGDLS and CDR2 YYNGEE. The ends lost 3 bases at V and 8 bases at J; junction bases unmatched: 1. CDR3 length equals 14 residues. The DNA of the CDR3 is TGTGCCAGCAGCGGGGGACTAGCGGGAGATGAGCAGTTCTTC. Amino acid sequence: CASSGGLAGDEQFF.

This chain links TRBV18 with TRBJ1-6; D is possibly TRBD1 (6 bases). Germline CDR1 reads KGHSH; CDR2 reads LQKENI. This CDR3 has 14 amino acids. V lost 2 bases and J 7 bases, leaving 9 bases between the germline ends. The CDR3 nucleotides read TGTGCCAGCTCACCAGCACAGGGAAATTCACCCCTCCACTTT. It encodes CASSPAQGNSPLHF.

CDR3 coding DNA: TGTGCCAGCAGTTCAGGACAGGGGTCCTTCTATGGCTACACCTTC. This sequence encodes CASSSGQGSFYGYTF. V usage is TRBV28 and J usage is TRBJ1-2; 9 positions match TRBD1. Looked up from germline, CDR1 is MDHEN and CDR2 is SYDVKM. This CDR3 has 15 residues. The V segment lost 4 bases and the J segment 4 bases; nucleotides outside the gene matches: 7.

The chain carries TRBV4-1 and TRBJ2-5, with D possibly being TRBD2 (5 bases). V lost 4 bases and J lost 5, with 11 bases in between. CDR1 is MGHRA and CDR2 is YSYEKL in the germline V gene. The CDR3 extends over 13 amino acids. The CDR3 DNA reads TGCGCCAGCAGCCGCGGGCCCCGGGAGACCCAGTACTTC. Its protein is CASSRGPRETQYF.

This chain's CDR3 is CASSERYNEQFF. The CDR3 DNA reads as TGTGCCAGCAGTGAGAGGTACAATGAGCAGTTCTTC. This chain links TRBV6-1 with TRBJ2-1, with D uncertain. This CDR3 has 12 amino acids. V lost 3 bases and J 4 bases, leaving 4 bases between the germline ends. Germline V CDR1 and CDR2: MNHNS, SASEGT.

The rearrangement uses TRBV2 and TRBJ2-7; a weak D match, TRBD1 (6 bases). Between the trimmed V and J ends, which lost 6 bases and 3 bases, there was a span of 18 bases. The CDR3 sequence is 15 residues long. Per germline, CDR1 SNHLY and CDR2 FYNNEI. CDR3 in amino acids: CASSPPDSSLYEQYF. CDR3 DNA sequence: TGTGCCAGCAGCCCCCCGGACAGCAGTCTCTACGAGCAGTACTTC.

The chain uses TRBV18 and TRBJ1-1, with 8 bases identical to TRBD1. The CDR3 consists of 13 residues. Trimming took 5 bases from V and 7 from J; bases not matched to a gene: 6. The germline V gene has CDR1 KGHSH and CDR2 LQKENI. CDR3 nucleotide sequence: TGTGCCAGCTCATACCAGGGGGCCGGTGAAGCTTTCTTT. Protein sequence: CASSYQGAGEAFF.

The chain has TRBV27 and TRBJ2-3, with 11 bases identical to TRBD2. The trim removed 5 bases at V and 4 bases at J, leaving 8 bases unmatched. The V gene's germline CDR1 is MNHEY and CDR2 SMNVEV (reference sequence). CDR3 length: 16 residues. CDR3 sequence (DNA): TGTGCCAGCAGTCCAATGGGGACTAGCGGCCCAGATACGCAGTATTTT. Residues: CASSPMGTSGPDTQYF.

The chain combines TRBV7-2 with TRBJ2-3; D unclear. CDR1 SGHTA and CDR2 FQGNSA come from the germline V gene. Deletions cut 5 bases from V and 5 bases from J, with 5 bases between. The CDR3 is 11 residues long. The CDR3 nucleotides are TGTGCCAGCAGCCGCGGAGATACGCAGTATTTT. It translates to CASSRGDTQYF.

This clone came up once. This rearrangement joins TRBV28 to TRBJ1-1, with 9 bases identical to TRBD1. The CDR3 extends over 16 amino acids. Germline CDR1 reads MDHEN; CDR2 reads SYDVKM. J was trimmed by 1 base and V by 4 bases; bases with no gene match: 7. The CDR3, as DNA: TGTGCCAGCAGTTACGGGACAGGGAAGACGAACACTGAAGCTTTCTTT. Translated, it gives CASSYGTGKTNTEAFF.

This chain connects TRBV4-3 to TRBJ2-3; 7 bases are a match to TRBD2. The CDR3 is made up of 14 amino acids. V gave up 3 bases and J gave up 4 bases; unmatched junction bases: 4. In germline, CDR1 is LGHNA, CDR2 YSLEER. The CDR3 region is CASSQIAGADTQYF. In DNA form, the CDR3 reads TGCGCCAGCAGCCAGATAGCGGGTGCAGATACGCAGTATTTT.

The genes are TRBV20-1 and TRBJ1-3; D is undetermined. The V end lost 6 bases, the J end lost 3 bases, and 6 bases lay between the germline ends. The germline gives CDR1 DFQATT, CDR2 SNEGSKA (reference sequence). The CDR3 sequence is 11 residues long. CDR3 sequence reads: CSATGGNTIYF. The CDR3, as DNA: TGCAGTGCCACCGGTGGAAACACCATATATTTT.

The chain couples TRBV7-2 to TRBJ2-2; 14 positions match TRBD2. The V gene's germline CDR1 is SGHTA and CDR2 FQGNSA. The trim removed 5 bases at V and 4 bases at J, leaving 9 bases unmatched. The CDR3 extends over 18 amino acids. The CDR3 is CASSPRLAGGPLTGELFF. DNA of the CDR3: TGTGCCAGCAGCCCAAGACTAGCGGGAGGGCCGCTCACCGGGGAGCTGTTTTTT. Supplemented by reference TRBV7-2 and TRBJ2-2, the full variable domain reads GAGVSQSPSNKVTEKGKDVELRCDPISGHTALYWYRQSLGQGLEFLIYFQGNSAPDKSGLPSDRFSAERTGGSVSTLTIQRTQQEDSAVYLCASSPRLAGGPLTGELFFGEGSRLTVL.

The rearrangement joins TRBV11-2 to TRBJ2-1; 9 bases are shared with TRBD1. The CDR3 has 14 residues. In germline, CDR1 is SGHAT, CDR2 FQNNGV. V shed 5 bases, J shed 7 bases, and the junction held 6 bases outside the gene matches. CDR3 loop: CASSPRTGVNEQFF. The CDR3 nucleotides are TGTGCCAGCAGCCCTAGGACAGGGGTGAATGAGCAGTTCTTC.

V gene TRBV7-9 combines with J gene TRBJ1-3; D is ambiguous. Germline V gives CDR1 SEHNR, CDR2 FQNEAQ (reference sequence). V was cut by 5 bases and J by 4 bases, with 9 bases left in between. This CDR3 has 13 amino acids. The CDR3 nucleotides read TGTGCCAGCAGCCTAAATTCCGGAAACACCATATATTTT. Its translation is CASSLNSGNTIYF. Together with reference TRBV7-9 and TRBJ1-3, the CDR3 gives the full variable domain: DTGVSQNPRHKITKRGQNVTFRCDPISEHNRLYWYRQTLGQGPEFLTYFQNEAQLEKSRLLSDRFSAERPKGSFSTLEIQRTEQGDSAMYLCASSLNSGNTIYFGEGSWLTVV.

The chain recombines TRBV2 with TRBJ2-3; no definite D call. The ends were cut back, 8 bases at V and 1 base at J, with 7 bases in the middle. Germline-derived CDR1 and CDR2 are SNHLY and FYNNEI. The CDR3 consists of 12 residues. Here the CDR3 reads CASLVRTDTQYF. As DNA, the CDR3 is TGTGCCAGCCTAGTCCGCACAGATACGCAGTATTTT. Full variable domain (missing parts from reference TRBV2 and TRBJ2-3): EPEVTQTPSHQVTQMGQEVILRCVPISNHLYFYWYRQILGQKVEFLVSFYNNEISEKSEIFDDQFSVERPDGSNFTLKIRSTKLEDSAMYFCASLVRTDTQYFGPGTRLTVL.

The rearrangement uses TRBV5-1 and TRBJ1-3, with D perhaps TRBD1 (5 bases). V was trimmed by 2 bases and J by 2 bases, leaving 8 bases between them. The CDR3 is 14 amino acids. CDR1 is SGHRS, CDR2 YFSETQ, per germline. The CDR3 loop is CASSLGGAGNTIYF. The CDR3 DNA reads TGCGCCAGCAGCTTAGGAGGGGCTGGAAACACCATATATTTT.

The chain joins TRBV7-9 to TRBJ1-5; D ambiguous. Trimming left V 3 bases short and J 5 bases short, with 2 bases between. This CDR3 is built from 11 residues. CDR1 SEHNR and CDR2 FQNEAQ come from the germline V gene (reference sequence). Here the CDR3 DNA reads TGTGCCAGCAGCTTCGATCAGCCCCAGCATTTT. Translating it yields CASSFDQPQHF.

The CDR3 nucleotides are TGTGCCAGCGTCTCCACTGAAGCTTTCTTT. Encoded protein: CASVSTEAFF. This chain links TRBV28 with TRBJ1-1; D unresolved. CDR3 size: 10 residues. CDR1 is MDHEN and CDR2 is SYDVKM in the germline V gene. The ends were cut back, 8 bases at V and 4 bases at J, with 5 bases in the middle.

The V and J genes are TRBV5-6 and TRBJ2-1; 12 positions match TRBD2. J was trimmed by 6 bases and V by 4 bases; bases with no gene match: 5. The CDR3 spans 15 residues. Germline V gives CDR1 SGHDT, CDR2 YYEEEE. The CDR3 DNA is TGTGCCAGCAGCCTACTAGCGGGAGGCAGCAATGAGCAGTTCTTC. Its translation is CASSLLAGGSNEQFF.

The chain carries TRBV4-1 and TRBJ2-3; the match to TRBD2 covers 10 bases. The CDR3 has 15 residues. Germline V gene lookup returns CDR1 MGHRA and CDR2 YSYEKL. Trimming took 1 base from V and 4 from J; bases not matched to a gene: 2. The CDR3 DNA reads as TGCGCCAGCAGCCAAGGTCTAGCGGGAGCAGATACGCAGTATTTT. It translates to CASSQGLAGADTQYF.

This clone was picked up a small number of times. V is TRBV4-3 and J is TRBJ1-1; D ambiguous. From germline, CDR1 is LGHNA and CDR2 YSLEER. The CDR3 has 15 amino acids. V lost 4 bases and J lost 1, with 13 bases in between. CDR3 DNA sequence: TGCGCCAGCAGCCTATCGGACGGGGAGAACACTGAAGCTTTCTTT. Residues: CASSLSDGENTEAFF.

The CDR3 region is CASNRGATVGSPLHF. The CDR3 DNA reads as TGTGCCAGCAACCGGGGAGCAACAGTGGGGTCACCCCTCCACTTT. The V call is TRBV6-6, the J call TRBJ1-6; unclear D gene. The germline CDR1 and CDR2 sequences are MNHNY and SVGAGI (reference sequence). V was shortened by 7 bases and J by 10 bases, with 20 bases between the two germline ends. There are 15 residues in the CDR3.

The chain is built from TRBV5-1 and TRBJ2-5; D not certain. V lost 3 bases to trimming and J lost 2 bases, with 8 bases between them. The CDR3 length is 13 residues. Germline CDR1 reads SGHRS; CDR2 reads YFSETQ. In nucleotides, the CDR3 is TGCGCCAGCAGCTCACTTCGGCAAGAGACCCAGTACTTC. As protein: CASSSLRQETQYF. Full variable domain (missing parts from reference TRBV5-1 and TRBJ2-5): KAGVTQTPRYLIKTRGQQVTLSCSPISGHRSVSWYQQTPGQGLQFLFEYFSETQRNKGNFPGRFSGRQFSNSRSEMNVSTLELGDSALYLCASSSLRQETQYFGPGTRLLVL.

The genes are TRBV10-3 and TRBJ2-3, with D maybe TRBD2 (6 bases). There are 14 residues in the CDR3. V lost 7 bases, J lost 0 bases, and 11 bases lay in between. Germline V lookup: CDR1 ENHRY, CDR2 SYGVKD. CDR3 residues: CAINGLPSTDTQYF. The CDR3 nucleotides read TGTGCCATCAACGGACTACCTAGCACAGATACGCAGTATTTT.

The gene calls are TRBV7-8 and TRBJ1-1; D may be TRBD1 (6 bases). V was cut by 5 bases and J by 0 bases, with 16 bases left in between. Germline CDR1 is SGHVS and CDR2 is FQNEAQ. The CDR3 has 16 amino acids. The CDR3 nucleotides are TGTGCCAGCAGCCCAACGCTAGCAGGGGTGAACACTGAAGCTTTCTTT. Protein sequence: CASSPTLAGVNTEAFF. Together with reference TRBV7-8 and TRBJ1-1, the CDR3 gives the full variable domain: GAGVSQSPRYKVAKRGQDVALRCDPISGHVSLFWYQQALGQGPEFLTYFQNEAQLDKSGLPSDRFFAERPEGSVSTLKIQRTQQEDSAVYLCASSPTLAGVNTEAFFGQGTRLTVV.

This chain joins TRBV28 and TRBJ2-4; tentative D call: TRBD2 (6 bases). Trimming removed 5 bases from V and 8 bases from J, with 16 bases in between. CDR1 MDHEN and CDR2 SYDVKM come from the germline V gene. The CDR3 has 14 residues. The CDR3 sequence is CASSINGGGDIQYF. CDR3 bases: TGTGCCAGCAGTATAAACGGGGGAGGTGACATTCAGTACTTC.

The genes are TRBV27 and TRBJ1-1; D not resolved. This CDR3 contains 14 residues. Germline lookup yields CDR1 MNHEY and CDR2 SMNVEV (reference sequence). Trimming took 2 bases from V and 7 from J, leaving 14 bases between them. CDR3 coding DNA: TGTGCCAGCAGTTTAGAGGGTACCTCATTTGAAGCTTTCTTT. It specifies CASSLEGTSFEAFF.

The chain carries TRBV15 and TRBJ2-7; 12 bases line up with TRBD1. CDR1 is LNHNV, CDR2 YYDKDF, per germline (reference sequence). The V gene end was trimmed by 1 base and the J gene end by 6 bases; junction bases not matched to a gene: 7. This CDR3 is 16 amino acids long. The CDR3 loop reads CATSRVPGQGASEQYF. CDR3 coding DNA: TGTGCCACCAGCAGAGTCCCGGGACAGGGGGCAAGCGAGCAGTACTTC.